This T cell receptor beta chain comes out of a study (dated by TCRdb to between 2014 and 2017). For the study in its entirety: The study examined whether tumor-infiltrating Tregs in breast cancer are drawn from blood Tregs or arise in situ by conversion from other CD4+ T cell subsets. What the research found in general, with its limitations: The validation in the larger cohort was limited to a single TCR beta V-J rearrangement instead of whole repertoires. Tumor memory CD4+ T cell TCR gene usage clustered with blood and lymph node memory CD4+ cells and lymph node naive CD4+ cells. The TCR alpha and beta sequences of tumor-infiltrating Tregs showed the greatest overlap with tumor naive CD4+ T cells, followed by blood naive CD4+ T cells.

Full-length TCR variable regions were amplified by 5' RACE PCR with constant-region reverse primers, followed by semi-nested PCR with Nested Universal Primer A. The ReliaPrep RNA Cell Miniprep System was used to extract total RNA, which was then reverse transcribed into 5'RACE-ready cDNA with the SMARTer RACE 5'/3' Kit. Full-length TCR alpha and beta libraries were barcoded with multiplex adaptors and sequenced on an Illumina MiSeq. In the source study's methods: For each of nine subset-tissue groups, sequencing data from the five patients were pooled, and the groups were then compared using unsupervised clustering of TCR gene usage. The Morisita-Horn index was used to calculate repertoire similarity, with shared sequences weighted according to their contribution to each repertoire. TCRdb reprocessed the public reads (quality trimming at Q25 with fastp, clone calling with MiXCR) and kept in-frame beta chains. A single entry per CDR3 protein holds the most common genes and DNA from its merged rows. These V and J calls originate from TCRdb's pipeline instead of the authors' own analysis. The sample table contains approximately 50,000 distinct CDR3 sequences; only one count was recorded for roughly 28% of them. Of the sample, approximately 2% falls within the top ten clones.

This clonotype was detected a few times. No antigen is known for it. No base quality values were provided; no much bigger clone lies one nucleotide off. Relative to germline, V is 7 bases shorter and J is 0 bases shorter, with 16 bases between their ends. The germline V gene supplies CDR1 SGHTA and CDR2 FQGNSA. From its cysteine to its phenylalanine, the CDR3 spans 15 amino acids. Only the CDR3 part of the read is kept: 45 bases, read in frame from the first base. CD4+CD25+CD127-/low cells were isolated as Tregs. Tregs, naive and memory CD4+ T cells from tumor, blood and ipsilateral draining lymph nodes of about five breast cancer patients underwent full-length TCR alpha and beta sequencing. Tumor tissue, along with lymph nodes from ipsilateral axillary dissection, was perfused with PBS, minced, and then digested using collagenase I and hyaluronidase. A purity exceeding 90% was confirmed by FACS for the sorted cell populations.

Specimen: tumor-infiltrating Tregs sorted from the breast tumor. Recombination joined TRBV7-2 with TRBJ2-7, with a weak D call of TRBD1 (6 bases match). This clonotype was sampled from a female donor with breast cancer. CDR3 region: CASTSDSRFSYEQYF. The DNA sequence is TGTGCCAGCACCTCGGACAGCCGATTCTCCTACGAGCAGTACTTC.